The 24 T cell receptor beta chains presented below share a single source sample, sequenced in a study of T cell responses to AZD1222 COVID-19 vaccine. Assay used: immunoSEQ multiplex PCR; TCRdb lists only in-frame clones, some missing. The table lists 95,000 to 120,000 clones, just over 85% of them singletons, with 3% to 4% in the top ten. The sample consisted of peripheral blood, taken on day 0 of AZD1222 vaccination. The source of these receptors is an adult in good health.

The chain recombines TRBV23-1 with TRBJ2-3, with unresolved D. TRBV23-1 has ORF status, its function being uncertain. V lost 0 bases, J lost 1 base, and 11 bases lay in between. The length of the CDR3 is 16 residues. The CDR3 DNA sequence: TGCGCCAGCAGTCAATCTCTCCTATCATGCACAGATACGCAGTATTTT. It codes for CASSQSLLSCTDTQYF.

This clone was seen just once. The chain links TRBV6-5 to TRBJ1-4; 7 nucleotides line up with TRBD1. CDR1 is MNHEY and CDR2 is SVGAGI in the germline V gene. The CDR3 has 13 residues. Trimming cost V 10 bases and J 8 bases; bases outside gene matches: 10. The CDR3 DNA is TGTGCCACCCACAGGGGCCCGGGAGAAAAACTGTTTTTT. Its protein product is CATHRGPGEKLFF.

The rearrangement joins TRBV12-2 to TRBJ2-2; the table's D call TRBD2 went unverified against the DNA. TRBV12-2 constitutes a pseudogene. This CDR3 is built from 16 residues. The CDR3 reads CATSEGAGREAGELFF. The CDR3 nucleotides are TGTGCAACTTCTGAAGGGGCAGGGCGGGAGGCCGGGGAGCTGTTTTTT.

A few counts support this clone. V is TRBV14 and J is TRBJ2-1; no firm D call. Germline-derived CDR1 and CDR2 are SGHDN and FVKESK. The CDR3 has 15 amino acids. Trimming took 4 bases from V and 1 from J, leaving 11 bases between them. The CDR3 DNA sequence: TGTGCCAGCAGCCCGGGCCAGAGGTCCTACAATGAGCAGTTCTTC. Its protein is CASSPGQRSYNEQFF.

The rearrangement uses TRBV5-6 and TRBJ1-5, with 9 bases matching TRBD1. Germline values: CDR1 SGHDT, CDR2 YYEEEE. J was trimmed by 4 bases and V by 4 bases; bases with no gene match: 6. The CDR3 has 15 amino acids. The CDR3 coding sequence is TGTGCCAGCAGCGGCACAGGGGGCAGTAATCAGCCCCAGCATTTT. Protein product: CASSGTGGSNQPQHF.

The V gene is TRBV5-1, the J gene TRBJ2-1; D possibly corresponds to TRBD2 (5 bases). The V and J ends lost 2 bases and 2 bases respectively, with 11 bases between them. Per the germline V gene, CDR1 is SGHRS and CDR2 is YFSETQ. This CDR3 spans 15 amino acids. This chain's CDR3 is CASSFAGLPYNEQFF. CDR3 bases: TGCGCCAGCAGCTTTGCAGGACTCCCCTACAATGAGCAGTTCTTC.

This clone was seen a single time. The chain recombines TRBV5-1 with TRBJ1-2, with a weak D call TRBD1 (5 bases). This CDR3 comprises 14 residues. Germline V gives CDR1 SGHRS, CDR2 YFSETQ. Trimming left V 0 bases short and J 7 bases short, with 13 bases between. As DNA, the CDR3 is TGCGCCAGCAGCTTGGCCCCTGACAGCCCTGGCTACACCTTC. Amino acid sequence: CASSLAPDSPGYTF.

This chain links TRBV12-5 with TRBJ1-2, with a weak D call TRBD1 (5 bases). The CDR3 has 13 residues. Germline V gene data show CDR1 as LGHNT and CDR2 as FRNRAP. V lost 7 bases, J lost 3 bases, and 12 bases lay in between. The CDR3 nucleotides are TGTGCTAGTGTCAGGGACTCCGACTATGGCTACACCTTC. Its protein product is CASVRDSDYGYTF.

The chain recombines TRBV6-6 with TRBJ1-2; D possibly corresponds to TRBD1 (6 bases). This CDR3 region has 14 residues. The germline V and J ends were trimmed by 6 bases and 3 bases, with 14 bases remaining between them. CDR1 and CDR2 (germline): MNHNY, SVGAGI (reference sequence). CDR3 sequence: CASSLTGGHYGYTF. In DNA form, the CDR3 reads TGTGCCAGCAGCCTGACAGGTGGCCACTATGGCTACACCTTC.

This chain joins TRBV6-5 and TRBJ1-5; 8 bases map to TRBD1. Germline values: CDR1 MNHEY, CDR2 SVGAGI. V shed 10 bases and J 3 bases; nucleotides not matched to a gene: 8. The CDR3 extends over 14 amino acids. The CDR3 reads CATWGGQDNQPQHF. In DNA form, the CDR3 reads TGTGCCACCTGGGGGGGACAGGACAATCAGCCCCAGCATTTT.

The chain couples TRBV2 to TRBJ1-4; 9 bases fit TRBD1. Germline V lookup: CDR1 SNHLY, CDR2 FYNNEI. The CDR3 extends over 15 amino acids. The J segment lost 8 bases and the V segment lost 4 bases, leaving 8 bases of the junction unmatched. The CDR3, as DNA: TGTGCCAGCAGTGGGGGACAGGGCGGGGGCGAAAAACTGTTTTTT. Encoded protein: CASSGGQGGGEKLFF.

The rearrangement joins TRBV11-1 to TRBJ2-5, with TRBD1 as a possible D gene (7 bases). V was shortened by 4 bases and J by 2 bases, with 14 bases between the two germline ends. Germline lookup yields CDR1 SGHAT and CDR2 FQDESV (reference sequence). The CDR3 has 15 residues. CDR3 sequence (DNA): TGTGCCAGCAGCTCCGCGGGACAGATACAAGAGACCCAGTACTTC. It translates to CASSSAGQIQETQYF.

The gene calls are TRBV3-1 (or the pseudogene TRBV3-2) and TRBJ1-6; the match to TRBD1 covers 7 bases. This CDR3 has 17 residues. In germline, CDR1 is LGHDT, CDR2 YNNKEL (reference sequence). V lost 3 bases to trimming and J lost 7 bases; unmatched junction nucleotides: 12. The CDR3 reads CASSHGRQGWENSPLHF. The CDR3 DNA reads TGTGCCAGCAGCCACGGAAGACAGGGATGGGAGAATTCACCCCTCCACTTT.

V and J are TRBV2 and TRBJ1-5; 11 nucleotides match TRBD1. CDR3 length: 17 residues. From germline, CDR1 is SNHLY and CDR2 FYNNEI. V dropped 6 bases and J dropped 0; count of bases not matched to a gene: 7. The CDR3 DNA sequence: TGTGCCAGCAGCGGGACAGGGGGTGCGTATAGCAATCAGCCCCAGCATTTT. Translating it yields CASSGTGGAYSNQPQHF.

This clone occurred a few times. The rearrangement joins TRBV28 to TRBJ1-6; maybe TRBD1 (6 bases). The V end was cut by 6 bases, the J end by 5 bases, with 17 bases between. The germline gives CDR1 MDHEN, CDR2 SYDVKM. The CDR3 covers 16 residues. For the CDR3, the DNA is TGTGCCAGCAGGATCCGAGGACAGCGCCATAATTCACCCCTCCACTTT. Protein product: CASRIRGQRHNSPLHF.

This clone occurred once. Written as DNA, the CDR3 is TGTGCCAGCAGTCCTAGGACAGGGGATTCACCCCTCCACTTT. This sequence encodes CASSPRTGDSPLHF. V and J are TRBV6-5 and TRBJ1-6; TRBD1 matches at 9 bases. Trimming removed 5 bases from V and 8 bases from J; junction bases left unmatched: 4. Germline V gene sequence: CDR1 MNHEY, CDR2 SVGAGI. The CDR3 is 14 residues long.

The chain links TRBV27 to TRBJ2-7; a weak D match, TRBD1 (5 bases). This CDR3 is 13 amino acids long. Germline loops: CDR1 MNHEY, CDR2 SMNVEV (reference sequence). Trimming left V 2 bases short and J 3 bases short, with 8 bases between. CDR3 nucleotide sequence: TGTGCCAGCAGTTTAACAGGAAGCTACGAGCAGTACTTC. Its protein is CASSLTGSYEQYF.

The chain joins TRBV2 to TRBJ2-1; D not resolved. Germline-derived CDR1 and CDR2 are SNHLY and FYNNEI. Trimming removed 8 bases at V and 4 bases at J, with 6 bases between. This CDR3 has 11 residues. CDR3 protein: CASLGYNEQFF. The CDR3 DNA reads as TGTGCCAGCTTAGGATACAATGAGCAGTTCTTC.

The DNA of the CDR3 is TGCGCCAGCAGCTTGGCCGAATTGAGGCGGGGAGCTTTCTTT. Its translation is CASSLAELRRGAFF. The chain recombines TRBV5-1 with TRBJ1-1; D is uncertain. This CDR3 has 14 residues. The germline V gene has CDR1 SGHRS and CDR2 YFSETQ. With 0 bases removed from V and 10 bases from J, the gap between germline ends came to 16 bases.

The J gene is TRBJ1-4, the V gene TRBV20-1, with D perhaps TRBD1 (6 bases). The CDR3 spans 14 residues. V was shortened by 3 bases and J by 7 bases, with 15 bases between the two germline ends. CDR1 is DFQATT, CDR2 SNEGSKA, per germline (reference sequence). DNA for the CDR3: TGCAGTGCTAGTAAGGCGGCAGGGGCTGAAAAACTGTTTTTT. This sequence encodes CSASKAAGAEKLFF.

The rearrangement joins TRBV9 to TRBJ1-6; TRBD1 matches 11 bases. The J segment lost 11 bases and the V segment lost 0 bases, leaving 4 bases of the junction unmatched. The CDR3 contains 15 residues. CDR1 is SGDLS, CDR2 YYNGEE, per germline. DNA for the CDR3: TGTGCCAGCAGCGTAGAAGGGGACAGGGGGACACCCCTCCACTTT. Protein product: CASSVEGDRGTPLHF.

This rearrangement joins TRBV7-7 to TRBJ1-3, with TRBD1 matching over 7 bases. The CDR3 is 15 amino acids. The junction had 6 bases not matched to a gene; V was cut back by 5 bases and J by 2 bases. Germline CDR1 is SSHAT and CDR2 is FNYEAQ (reference sequence). The CDR3 coding sequence is TGTGCCAGCAGCGCAGACAGGGACACTGGAAACACCATATATTTT. Its translation is CASSADRDTGNTIYF.

V is TRBV10-3 and J is TRBJ1-2; 9 nucleotides align to TRBD1. The germline V gene encodes CDR1 ENHRY and CDR2 SYGVKD. CDR3 length: 15 residues. The junction had 11 bases not matched to a gene; V was cut back by 6 bases and J by 6 bases. As DNA, the CDR3 is TGTGCCATCAGCGTTCTGGGACAGGGCGCCGATGGCTACACCTTC. It translates to CAISVLGQGADGYTF.

This chain links TRBV14 with TRBJ2-1; TRBD2 matches at 9 bases. There are 16 residues in the CDR3. The V gene's germline CDR1 is SGHDN and CDR2 FVKESK. The trim removed 6 bases at V and 7 bases at J, leaving 13 bases unmatched. CDR3 amino acids: CASRLESGGSPNEQFF. The DNA of the CDR3 is TGTGCCAGCAGGCTTGAGAGCGGGGGGTCCCCTAATGAGCAGTTCTTC.